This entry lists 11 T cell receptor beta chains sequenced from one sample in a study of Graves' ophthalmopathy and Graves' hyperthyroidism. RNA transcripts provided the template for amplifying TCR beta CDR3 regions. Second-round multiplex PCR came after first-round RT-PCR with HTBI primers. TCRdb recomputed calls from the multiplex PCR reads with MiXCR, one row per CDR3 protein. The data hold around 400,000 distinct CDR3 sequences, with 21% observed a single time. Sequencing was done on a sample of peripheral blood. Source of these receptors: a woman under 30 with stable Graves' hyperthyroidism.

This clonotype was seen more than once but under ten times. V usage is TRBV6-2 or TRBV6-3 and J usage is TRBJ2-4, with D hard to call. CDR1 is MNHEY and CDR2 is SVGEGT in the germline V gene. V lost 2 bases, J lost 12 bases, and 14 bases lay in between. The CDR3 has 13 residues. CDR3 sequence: CASSYDTVSDQYF. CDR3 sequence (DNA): TGTGCCAGCAGTTACGACACAGTCAGCGATCAGTACTTC.

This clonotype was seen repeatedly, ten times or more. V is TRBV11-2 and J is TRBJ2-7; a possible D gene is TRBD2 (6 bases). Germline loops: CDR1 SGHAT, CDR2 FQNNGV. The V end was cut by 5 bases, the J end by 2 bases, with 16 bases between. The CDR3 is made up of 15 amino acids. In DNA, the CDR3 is TGTGCCAGCAGCCATAGCGGTCAGGGCCCCTACGAGCAGTACTTC. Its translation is CASSHSGQGPYEQYF.

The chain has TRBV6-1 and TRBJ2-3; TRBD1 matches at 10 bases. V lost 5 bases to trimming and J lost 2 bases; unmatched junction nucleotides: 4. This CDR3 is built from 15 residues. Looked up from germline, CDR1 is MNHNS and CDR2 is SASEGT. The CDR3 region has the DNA TGTGCCAGCAGTCCCCGACAGGGGGCCACAGATACGCAGTATTTT. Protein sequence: CASSPRQGATDTQYF.

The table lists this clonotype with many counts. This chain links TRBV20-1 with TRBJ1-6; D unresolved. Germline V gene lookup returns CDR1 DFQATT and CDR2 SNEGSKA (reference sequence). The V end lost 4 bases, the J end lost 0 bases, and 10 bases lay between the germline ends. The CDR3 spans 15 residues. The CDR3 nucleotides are TGCAGTGCTACCGGGCCATACTCCTATAATTCACCCCTCCACTTT. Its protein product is CSATGPYSYNSPLHF.

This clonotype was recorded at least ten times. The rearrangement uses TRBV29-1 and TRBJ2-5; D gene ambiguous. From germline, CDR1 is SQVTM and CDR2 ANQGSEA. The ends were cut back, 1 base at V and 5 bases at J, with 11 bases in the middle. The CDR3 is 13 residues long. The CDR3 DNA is TGCAGCGTTGAAGTTGGTGCGCATGAGACCCAGTACTTC. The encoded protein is CSVEVGAHETQYF.

DNA of the CDR3: TGTGCCAGCAGCCCTGAGGGGGGGCCTGTCCTCTATAGCAATCAGCCCCAGCATTTT. This codes for CASSPEGGPVLYSNQPQHF. The rearrangement uses TRBV12-1 and TRBJ1-5; the DNA was not used to check the table's D call, TRBD1. TRBV12-1 is a pseudogene segment. The CDR3 totals 19 residues.

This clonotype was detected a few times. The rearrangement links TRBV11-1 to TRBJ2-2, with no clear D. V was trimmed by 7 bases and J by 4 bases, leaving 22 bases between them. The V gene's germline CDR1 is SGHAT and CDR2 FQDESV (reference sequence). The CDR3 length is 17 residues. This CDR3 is CASILAQRHGSTGELFF. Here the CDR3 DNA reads TGTGCCAGCATCCTCGCCCAGAGACACGGATCCACCGGGGAGCTGTTTTTT. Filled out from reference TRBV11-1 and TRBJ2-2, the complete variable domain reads EAEVAQSPRYKITEKSQAVAFWCDPISGHATLYWYRQILGQGPELLVQFQDESVVDDSQLPKDRFSAERLKGVDSTLKIQPAELGDSAMYLCASILAQRHGSTGELFFGEGSRLTVL.

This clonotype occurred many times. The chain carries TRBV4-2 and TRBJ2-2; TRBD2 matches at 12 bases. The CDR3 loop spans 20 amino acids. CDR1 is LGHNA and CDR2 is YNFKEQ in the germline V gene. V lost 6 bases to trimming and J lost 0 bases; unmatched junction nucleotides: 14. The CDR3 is CASRHWRTSGMRPNTGELFF. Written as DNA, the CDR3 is TGTGCCAGCAGACATTGGAGGACTAGCGGGATGAGGCCGAACACCGGGGAGCTGTTTTTT.

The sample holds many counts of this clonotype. CDR3 sequence reads: CSANPSHTGELFF. CDR3 bases: TGCAGTGCCAACCCCAGTCACACCGGGGAGCTGTTTTTT. The chain uses TRBV20-1 and TRBJ2-2; D is unresolved. Trimming left V 6 bases short and J 3 bases short, with 11 bases between. Germline lookup yields CDR1 DFQATT and CDR2 SNEGSKA (reference sequence). This CDR3 is built from 13 residues.

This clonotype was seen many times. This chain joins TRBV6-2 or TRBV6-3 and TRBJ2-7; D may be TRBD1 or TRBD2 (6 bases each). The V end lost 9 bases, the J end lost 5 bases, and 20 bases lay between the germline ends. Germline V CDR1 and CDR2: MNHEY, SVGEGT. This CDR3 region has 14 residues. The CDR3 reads CASSTRGATDEQYF. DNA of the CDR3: TGTGCCAGTTCCACGAGGGGGGCTACCGACGAGCAGTACTTC.

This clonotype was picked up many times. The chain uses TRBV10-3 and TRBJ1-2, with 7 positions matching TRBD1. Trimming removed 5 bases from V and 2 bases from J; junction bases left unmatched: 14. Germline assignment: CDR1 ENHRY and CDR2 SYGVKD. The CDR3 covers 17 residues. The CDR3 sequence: CAISTSQGKGWNYGYTF. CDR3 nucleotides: TGTGCCATCAGTACTTCACAGGGGAAGGGATGGAACTATGGCTACACCTTC.